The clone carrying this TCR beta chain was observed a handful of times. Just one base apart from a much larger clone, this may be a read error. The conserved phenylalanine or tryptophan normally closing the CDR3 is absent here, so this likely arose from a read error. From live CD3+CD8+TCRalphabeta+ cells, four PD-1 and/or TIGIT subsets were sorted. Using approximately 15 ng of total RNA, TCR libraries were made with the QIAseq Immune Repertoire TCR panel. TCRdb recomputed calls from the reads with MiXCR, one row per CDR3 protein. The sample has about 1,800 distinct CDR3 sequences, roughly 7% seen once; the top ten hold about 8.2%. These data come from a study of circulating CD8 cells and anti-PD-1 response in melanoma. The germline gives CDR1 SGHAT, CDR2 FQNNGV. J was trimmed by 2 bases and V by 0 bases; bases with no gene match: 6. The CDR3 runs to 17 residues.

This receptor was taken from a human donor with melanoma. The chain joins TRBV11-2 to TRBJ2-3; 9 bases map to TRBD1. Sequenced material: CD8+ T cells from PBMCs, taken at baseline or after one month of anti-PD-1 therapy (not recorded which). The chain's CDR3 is CASSLDSGTGITDTQYL. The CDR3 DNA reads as TGTGCCAGCAGCTTAGATTCCGGGACAGGGATCACAGATACGCAGTATCTT.